One and the same sample provided the 12 T cell receptor beta chains below, sequenced in a study of Graves' ophthalmopathy and Graves' hyperthyroidism. RNA transcripts were the template, and TCR beta CDR3 regions were amplified from them. HTBI primers served in a first-round RT-PCR, which a second-round multiplex PCR followed. TCRdb redid the calling of the multiplex PCR reads with MiXCR, one entry per CDR3 protein. The data contain approximately 540,000 distinct CDR3 sequences, about 40% of them seen just once; the ten biggest clones take up over 3.5%. The sequencing sample was made of peripheral blood or thyroid tissue (not recorded which). The receptor set was obtained from an adult man with Graves' hyperthyroidism.

The chain is built from TRBV12-3 or TRBV12-4 and TRBJ2-7; D might be TRBD2 (6 bases). V shed 3 bases and J shed 5 bases, with 17 bases lying between them. There are 15 residues in the CDR3. The CDR3 nucleotides read TGTGCCAGCAGTTTGGGCGCGGGAATCGTCCACGAGCAGTACTTC. This translates into CASSLGAGIVHEQYF.

This clonotype has ten or more counts. The CDR3 coding sequence is TGCGCCAGCACTGAGGGACAGGGCAGCTTTAGCAATCAGCCCCAGCATTTT. The encoded protein is CASTEGQGSFSNQPQHF. The V call is TRBV5-1, the J call TRBJ1-5, with 9 bases lining up with TRBD1. Germline values: CDR1 SGHRS, CDR2 YFSETQ. With V trimmed by 6 bases and J by 0 bases, 10 bases remained unmatched. The CDR3 runs 17 residues. Drawing the rest from reference TRBV5-1 and TRBJ1-5, the complete variable domain is KAGVTQTPRYLIKTRGQQVTLSCSPISGHRSVSWYQQTPGQGLQFLFEYFSETQRNKGNFPGRFSGRQFSNSRSEMNVSTLELGDSALYLCASTEGQGSFSNQPQHFGDGTRLSIL.

This clonotype was observed many times. The chain carries TRBV20-1 and TRBJ1-1; 8 bases align to TRBD1. The CDR3 sequence is 16 residues long. The germline V gene encodes CDR1 DFQATT and CDR2 SNEGSKA (reference sequence). The trim removed 6 bases at V and 1 base at J, leaving 13 bases unmatched. This CDR3 reads CSAHAGGSPQNTEAFF. The CDR3 DNA follows: TGCAGTGCCCACGCAGGGGGCTCCCCCCAGAACACTGAAGCTTTCTTT.

This clonotype was counted many times. The rearrangement joins TRBV25-1 to TRBJ2-7; tentative D call: TRBD1 (6 bases). CDR1 and CDR2 from the germline V gene are MGHDK and SYGVNS. The CDR3 extends over 11 amino acids. Trimming pared 7 bases from V and 4 bases from J, leaving 8 bases between. CDR3 in amino acids: CASTQGYEQYF. CDR3 in DNA: TGTGCCAGCACACAGGGTTACGAGCAGTACTTC.

Turning to this clonotype: A much bigger clone sits one base away, suggesting this may be a read error. The rearrangement links TRBV12-3 or TRBV12-4 to TRBJ1-5, with D perhaps TRBD1 (5 bases). This CDR3 contains 16 residues. The CDR3 reads CAGSLARQHSNQPQHF. Written as DNA, the CDR3 is TGTGCCGGCAGTTTGGCGAGACAGCATAGCAATCAGCCCCAGCATTTT.

This clonotype was counted at least ten times. The gene calls are TRBV4-2 and TRBJ2-5; 8 nucleotides match TRBD2. Germline-derived CDR1 and CDR2 are LGHNA and YNFKEQ. The CDR3 contains 16 residues. The V gene end was trimmed by 0 bases and the J gene end by 4 bases; junction bases not matched to a gene: 7. The CDR3 spells CASSQEVGGARETQYF. In nucleotides, the CDR3 is TGTGCCAGCAGCCAAGAAGTCGGGGGGGCCAGAGAGACCCAGTACTTC.

This clonotype was seen ten or more times. The chain has TRBV2 and TRBJ1-1; 7 bases map to TRBD1. The CDR3 extends over 15 amino acids. Looked up from germline, CDR1 is SNHLY and CDR2 is FYNNEI. With 2 bases clipped from V and 1 base from J, the junction kept 4 bases outside the gene matches. Here the CDR3 reads CASSEQGEPNTEAFF. The DNA of the CDR3 is TGTGCCAGCAGTGAACAGGGGGAGCCGAACACTGAAGCTTTCTTT.

The chain is built from TRBV5-8 and TRBJ2-7, with D possibly being TRBD2 (7 bases). CDR1 and CDR2 (germline): SGHTS, YDEGEE. Deletions cut 0 bases from V and 0 bases from J, with 13 bases between. This CDR3 comprises 16 residues. The CDR3 DNA reads TGTGCCAGCAGCTTGGAGCGTAGGGGGGGCTCCTACGAGCAGTACTTC. This gives the protein CASSLERRGGSYEQYF.

The V gene is TRBV25-1, the J gene TRBJ2-7; TRBD2 matches 7 bases. In germline, CDR1 is MGHDK, CDR2 SYGVNS. V shed 4 bases, J shed 6 bases, and the junction held 15 bases outside the gene matches. The CDR3 totals 16 residues. CDR3 bases: TGTGCCAGCAGTGCTAGACCCCAGGGAGGGCCCTTCGAGCAGTACTTC. Translated, it gives CASSARPQGGPFEQYF.

In regard to this clonotype: The junction differs from germline at one of its ends, possibly a read error. V gene TRBV28 combines with J gene TRBJ2-5; tentative D call: TRBD2 (6 bases). The CDR3 length is 13 residues. The germline V gene encodes CDR1 MDHEN and CDR2 SYDVKM. CDR3 sequence: CASTLGGWETQYF. As DNA, the CDR3 is TGTGCCAGCACTTTAGGAGGGTGGGAGACCCAGTACTTC.

V is TRBV2 and J is TRBJ1-5; D uncertain. This CDR3 spans 13 amino acids. V lost 8 bases, J lost 5 bases, and 13 bases lay in between. From germline, CDR1 is SNHLY and CDR2 FYNNEI. The CDR3 protein is CASQGQVDQPQHF. The CDR3 nucleotides are TGTGCCAGCCAAGGTCAGGTCGATCAGCCCCAGCATTTT.

In this sample, this clonotype turned up once. The chain uses TRBV5-1 and TRBJ1-3; D is perhaps TRBD1 (6 bases). The germline gives CDR1 SGHRS, CDR2 YFSETQ. Trimming took off 1 base at V and 4 bases at J, with 12 bases between the two ends. The CDR3 covers 15 residues. CDR3 in amino acids: CASSLNVDRGNTIYF. The CDR3 coding sequence is TGCGCCAGCAGCTTGAATGTCGACAGGGGAAACACCATATATTTT.